Reported below is one TCR beta chain. Its antigen is not known. These data originate in a study of T cell responses to AZD1222 COVID-19 vaccine. Findings and caveats of the study: An increase in Spike-specific TCR breadth and depth was observed after two AZD1222 doses. In the spike-specific TCR repertoire, nearly half reportedly target unmutated variant regions.

This table comes from immunoSEQ multiplex PCR, and its TCRdb copy is limited to in-frame clones, with some not included. The sample records under 200,000 clones, more than 85% being singletons. The starting material was peripheral blood, obtained on day 0 of AZD1222 vaccination. This receptor was identified in an adult in good health.

CDR3 amino acids: CASSLMRQGATNEKLFF. The DNA of the CDR3 is TGTGCCAGCAGCTTAATGAGACAGGGGGCAACTAATGAAAAACTGTTTTTT. This chain links TRBV7-2 with TRBJ1-4, with 9 bases lining up with TRBD1. This CDR3 spans 17 amino acids. J gave up 0 bases and V 2 bases, and 4 bases lay outside the gene matches. Germline CDR1 and CDR2: SGHTA and FQGNSA.